The 24 T cell receptor beta chains reported below all come from one sample, sequenced in a study of CXCR3-negative and CXCR3-positive naive CD8 T cells. The TRB cDNA libraries were prepared by 5' RACE with UMI labels. One entry per CDR3 protein, without DNA, is what TCRdb gives after re-calling the 5' RACE reads. Its clone listing holds some 67,000 distinct CDR3 sequences. The sample was naive CXCR3- CD8+ T cells from blood. As to subset: CD45RO-CCR7+CD27+CD95- naive CD8+ T cells lacking CXCR3 (TNR3-). Receptors were obtained from a human donor in good health. Some clones in this sample may be carry-over from other donors' samples.

J is TRBJ1-1 and V is TRBV15; TCRdb indicates TRBD1, and absent DNA this call remains unverified. The CDR3 has 14 residues. Germline values: CDR1 LNHNV, CDR2 YYDKDF (reference sequence). CDR3: CATSRSRQGTEAFF.

The chain couples TRBV6-1 to TRBJ1-1; TCRdb calls TRBD1, which cannot be checked without DNA. CDR3 length equals 15 residues. From germline, CDR1 is MNHNS and CDR2 SASEGT. The CDR3 loop reads CASSDVHRGGTEAFF.

J is TRBJ2-2 and V is TRBV29-1; TCRdb's D call, TRBD1, is unchecked because there is no DNA. The CDR3 runs 15 residues. CDR1 is SQVTM, CDR2 ANQGSEA, per germline. CDR3: CSVVTNWGNTGELFF.

This chain connects TRBV4-3 to TRBJ1-2; there is no DNA to check the TCRdb D call of TRBD1. From germline, CDR1 is LGHNA and CDR2 YSLEER. This CDR3 contains 15 residues. CDR3 region: CASSQHQGGDYGYTF.

V is TRBV20-1 and J is TRBJ1-1; with no DNA, the TCRdb D assignment of TRBD1 cannot be verified. Germline V gene data show CDR1 as DFQATT and CDR2 as SNEGSKA (reference sequence). The CDR3 covers 14 residues. The CDR3 reads CSAPRQGWDTEAFF.

The rearrangement joins TRBV6-6 to TRBJ2-1; TCRdb reports TRBD1, a call that lacks DNA to check it against. The CDR3 has 15 amino acids. Germline V gene data show CDR1 as MNHNY and CDR2 as SVGAGI (reference sequence). The chain's CDR3 is CASVGGGMRNNEQFF.

V usage is TRBV7-9 and J usage is TRBJ1-1. The CDR3 totals 14 residues. Germline-derived CDR1 and CDR2 are SEHNR and FQNEAQ (reference sequence). The CDR3: CASSSTDMGTEAFF.

The chain employs TRBV7-9 and TRBJ2-1; there is no DNA to check the TCRdb D call of TRBD1. The CDR3 has 16 amino acids. Germline CDR1 reads SEHNR; CDR2 reads FQNEAQ (reference sequence). CDR3 loop: CASSFFAGGRGNEQFF.

This chain joins TRBV7-3 and TRBJ2-7; the D call from TCRdb, TRBD1, cannot be confirmed without DNA. Per the germline V gene, CDR1 is SGHTA and CDR2 is FQGTGA. This CDR3 spans 14 amino acids. CDR3 amino acids: CASRRQGESYEQYF. The entire variable domain, with the rest obtained from reference TRBV7-3 and TRBJ2-7, is as follows: GAGVSQTPSNKVTEKGKYVELRCDPISGHTALYWYRQSLGQGPEFLIYFQGTGAADDSGLPNDRFFAVRPEGSVSTLKIQRTERGDSAVYLCASRRQGESYEQYFGPGTRLTVT.

The J gene is TRBJ2-1, the V gene TRBV7-6; as DNA is missing, the TRBD2 call by TCRdb cannot be tested. Germline loops: CDR1 SGHVS, CDR2 FNYEAQ. The CDR3 totals 16 residues. The CDR3 is CASSLVRSGLGDEQFF.

The chain carries TRBV7-9 and TRBJ2-5; with no DNA, the TCRdb D assignment of TRBD1 cannot be verified. The V gene's germline CDR1 is SEHNR and CDR2 FQNEAQ (reference sequence). The CDR3 extends over 14 amino acids. CDR3 sequence reads: CASSRRDRAETQYF.

The gene calls are TRBV29-1 and TRBJ2-1; absent DNA, TCRdb's TRBD2 call cannot be checked. CDR1 and CDR2 from the germline V gene are SQVTM and ANQGSEA. There are 20 residues in the CDR3. The CDR3 loop reads CSVTGGLAGDFSPRDNEQFF.

The chain joins TRBV29-1 to TRBJ2-1; as DNA is missing, the TRBD2 call by TCRdb cannot be tested. Looked up from germline, CDR1 is SQVTM and CDR2 is ANQGSEA. The length of the CDR3 is 17 residues. The CDR3 reads CSVSGTSGRSSYNEQFF.

CDR3 residues: CASSPPGQAGELFF. This chain links TRBV7-6 with TRBJ2-2; TCRdb gives TRBD1 as the D gene, but with no DNA this cannot be confirmed. There are 14 residues in the CDR3. Germline assignment: CDR1 SGHVS and CDR2 FNYEAQ.

V usage is TRBV25-1 and J usage is TRBJ1-1. Germline CDR1 reads MGHDK; CDR2 reads SYGVNS. CDR3 size: 14 residues. The chain's CDR3 is CASRAGRRGTEAFF. The whole variable domain, filled in from reference TRBV25-1 and TRBJ1-1, reads EADIYQTPRYLVIGTGKKITLECSQTMGHDKMYWYQQDPGMELHLIHYSYGVNSTEKGDLSSESTVSRIRTEHFPLTLESARPSHTSQYLCASRAGRRGTEAFFGQGTRLTVV.

The V and J genes are TRBV29-1 and TRBJ2-1; TCRdb's D gene call, TRBD1, goes unchecked for lack of DNA. The V gene's germline CDR1 is SQVTM and CDR2 ANQGSEA. The CDR3 totals 11 residues. CDR3 sequence: CSVGVGGEQFF.

V and J are TRBV4-2 and TRBJ2-7; TCRdb calls TRBD2, which cannot be checked without DNA. This CDR3 is 16 amino acids long. Germline values: CDR1 LGHNA, CDR2 YNFKEQ. CDR3 protein: CASSQEGPGLTYEQYF.

The rearrangement links TRBV29-1 to TRBJ2-7; TCRdb indicates TRBD1, and absent DNA this call remains unverified. CDR1 and CDR2 (germline): SQVTM, ANQGSEA. This CDR3 has 17 residues. This chain's CDR3 is CSVGLFGQGPIHYEQYF.

The V gene is TRBV20-1, the J gene TRBJ2-3; lacking DNA, the TRBD2 call made by TCRdb goes unchecked. This CDR3 region has 16 residues. Germline CDR1 reads DFQATT; CDR2 reads SNEGSKA (reference sequence). The CDR3 loop reads CSARDWSGTYTDTQYF.

The V gene is TRBV6-6, the J gene TRBJ2-7; TCRdb reports TRBD1, a call that lacks DNA to check it against. The CDR3 sequence is 18 residues long. Per the germline V gene, CDR1 is MNHNY and CDR2 is SVGAGI (reference sequence). The CDR3: CASNGGAGQGTGSYEQYF.

This sequence joins TRBV12-3 or TRBV12-4 and TRBJ1-5. The CDR3 contains 14 residues. Here the CDR3 reads CASSLSGRDQTQHF.

V and J are TRBV7-9 and TRBJ2-7; TCRdb picks TRBD1, but there is no DNA to check that call. The CDR3 is made up of 13 amino acids. Germline V gene sequence: CDR1 SEHNR, CDR2 FQNEAQ (reference sequence). CDR3 in amino acids: CASSSPGSYEQYF. The full variable domain, its missing parts supplied by reference TRBV7-9 and TRBJ2-7, is DTGVSQNPRHKITKRGQNVTFRCDPISEHNRLYWYRQTLGQGPEFLTYFQNEAQLEKSRLLSDRFSAERPKGSFSTLEIQRTEQGDSAMYLCASSSPGSYEQYFGPGTRLTVT.

The rearrangement links TRBV7-9 to TRBJ1-1; with no DNA, the TCRdb D assignment of TRBD1 cannot be verified. The CDR3 is made up of 15 amino acids. Germline-derived CDR1 and CDR2 are SEHNR and FQNEAQ (reference sequence). CDR3 protein: CASSSAGQGYTEAFF.

The CDR3 spells CASSRDDTGGGPYEQYF. The chain joins TRBV5-1 to TRBJ2-7; TCRdb returns TRBD1, unconfirmable since there is no DNA. Germline CDR1 SGHRS, CDR2 YFSETQ. The CDR3 has 17 residues.